Described below is a single T cell receptor beta chain sequence and its context. Authors' analysis steps: Amplification from reference gene primers served as the basis for estimated nucleated cell counts. The assay was immunoSEQ multiplex PCR, and TCRdb's table has in-frame clones only and misses some. V and J calls and clone size are copied from that table; D and trimming were computed from the DNA. The table includes about 240,000 clones, about 83% detected once. This entry is derived from a study of blood T cell repertoires in COVID-19. Across the whole study: COVID-19 samples from acute and convalescent phases originated in the United States, Italy and Spain. T cells, B-cell-depleted T cells, or PBMCs supplied cDNA or gDNA.

The CDR3 length is 15 residues. V shed 4 bases and J shed 7 bases, with 16 bases lying between them. Germline V gene lookup returns CDR1 LNHDA and CDR2 SQIVND (reference sequence). The source material was peripheral blood. This rearrangement joins TRBV19 to TRBJ2-2, with a weak D call TRBD1 (5 bases). The receptor was isolated from a man older than 75 with acute or convalescent COVID-19. This CDR3 reads CASSTKTAVLGELFF. CDR3 coding DNA: TGTGCCAGTAGTACCAAGACAGCCGTCCTCGGGGAGCTGTTTTTT.